Shown below are 22 T cell receptor beta chains from a single sample sequenced in a study of metastatic and nonmetastatic thyroid tumors. With MiXCR, TCRdb reprocessed the PCR reads. The sample records approximately 15,000 clones, 29% being singletons. No patient had received any treatment before thyroid surgery. The sequencing input was tumor tissue. These TCRs come from a male donor with papillary thyroid cancer or a benign thyroid nodule (not recorded which). Some clones in this sample may be carry-over from other donors' samples.

This clone was seen at least ten times. This same CDR3 is encoded by further DNA sequences in the sample. The rearrangement joins TRBV28 to TRBJ1-2; D is perhaps TRBD1 (5 bases). The ends were cut back, 2 bases at V and 5 bases at J, with 9 bases in the middle. Germline V gene lookup returns CDR1 MDHEN and CDR2 SYDVKM. There are 13 residues in the CDR3. This CDR3 reads CASSLAGRYGYTF. CDR3 coding DNA: TGTGCCAGCAGTTTAGCAGGGAGGTATGGCTACACCTTC.

Within the sample, this clone is medium-sized. The rearrangement uses TRBV29-1 and TRBJ1-2; D is unclear. The V gene lost 3 bases and the J gene lost 1 base, with 6 bases spanning the gap. The CDR3 contains 12 residues. Looked up from germline, CDR1 is SQVTM and CDR2 is ANQGSEA. CDR3 residues: CSVEGDNYGYTF. The CDR3 nucleotides are TGCAGCGTTGAGGGAGATAACTATGGCTACACCTTC.

The table lists this clone with a few counts. The genes are TRBV27 and TRBJ2-5, with D possibly called TRBD1 or TRBD2 (5 bases each). The V end was cut by 2 bases, the J end by 2 bases, with 12 bases between. The CDR3 extends over 15 amino acids. Per germline, CDR1 MNHEY and CDR2 SMNVEV (reference sequence). The CDR3 nucleotides read TGTGCCAGCAGTTTAGGGGGAGTGTCTCAAGAGACCCAGTACTTC. It encodes CASSLGGVSQETQYF.

The V gene is TRBV18, the J gene TRBJ1-4; D not certain. Trimming took off 4 bases at V and 8 bases at J, with 11 bases between the two ends. The CDR3 runs to 13 residues. Germline CDR1 is KGHSH and CDR2 is LQKENI. This CDR3 is CASSQSNPEKLFF. The CDR3 region has the DNA TGTGCCAGCTCACAGTCGAATCCGGAAAAACTGTTTTTT. Complete variable domain (other parts from reference TRBV18 and TRBJ1-4): NAGVMQNPRHLVRRRGQEARLRCSPMKGHSHVYWYRQLPEEGLKFMVYLQKENIIDESGMPKERFSAEFPKEGPSILRIQQVVRGDSAAYFCASSQSNPEKLFFGSGTQLSVL.

In this sample, this clone turned up once. This chain joins TRBV11-2 and TRBJ2-3; TRBD2 matches 7 bases. The V and J ends lost 5 bases and 2 bases, in that order; junction bases with no gene match: 10. Germline V CDR1 and CDR2: SGHAT, FQNNGV. CDR3 size: 16 residues. Here the CDR3 DNA reads TGTGCCAGCAGCGCCCGACTAGCAGGTCTCACAGATACGCAGTATTTT. Its translation is CASSARLAGLTDTQYF. The variable domain in full, completed from reference TRBV11-2 and TRBJ2-3, reads EAGVAQSPRYKIIEKRQSVAFWCNPISGHATLYWYQQILGQGPKLLIQFQNNGVVDDSQLPKDRFSAERLKGVDSTLKIQPAKLEDSAVYLCASSARLAGLTDTQYFGPGTRLTVL.

The V gene is TRBV5-1, the J gene TRBJ2-1; 8 bases align to TRBD1. The CDR3 covers 15 residues. Germline CDR1 and CDR2: SGHRS and YFSETQ. The V segment lost 0 bases and the J segment 8 bases; nucleotides outside the gene matches: 7. In DNA form, the CDR3 reads TGCGCCAGCAGCTTGGAGGGCAGGGGGCAGGATGAGCAGTTCTTC. Amino acids: CASSLEGRGQDEQFF.

This clone was observed at least ten times. The gene calls are TRBV7-9 and TRBJ2-2, with D tentatively TRBD1 or TRBD2 (5 bases each). Deletions cut 6 bases from V and 5 bases from J, with 13 bases between. Germline lookup yields CDR1 SEHNR and CDR2 FQNEAQ (reference sequence). The CDR3 has 14 residues. DNA for the CDR3: TGTGCCAGCAGGGAGAGGGGAGTTACCGGGGAGCTGTTTTTT. This codes for CASRERGVTGELFF.

This chain uses TRBV3-1 with TRBJ1-4; 9 positions match TRBD1. In germline, CDR1 is LGHDT, CDR2 YNNKEL (reference sequence). The trim removed 1 base at V and 6 bases at J, leaving 6 bases unmatched. The CDR3 totals 16 residues. CDR3: CASSQALRDRDEKLFF. CDR3 nucleotides: TGTGCCAGCAGCCAAGCCCTCCGGGACAGGGATGAAAAACTGTTTTTT.

This clone was seen more than once but under ten times. This rearrangement joins TRBV5-4 to TRBJ2-3; 9 nucleotides align to TRBD2. With V trimmed by 7 bases and J by 7 bases, 7 bases remained unmatched. CDR1 is SGHNT, CDR2 YYREEE, per germline (reference sequence). The CDR3 is 13 residues long. CDR3 DNA: TGTGCCAGCGGAGAGACTAGCGGCTATACGCAGTATTTT. This codes for CASGETSGYTQYF.

J is TRBJ2-7 and V is TRBV18; 7 nucleotides line up with TRBD1. CDR1 is KGHSH, CDR2 LQKENI, per germline. With 5 bases clipped from V and 4 bases from J, the junction kept 11 bases outside the gene matches. The CDR3 extends over 15 amino acids. The CDR3 is CASSMDRSQFYEQYF. DNA of the CDR3: TGTGCCAGCTCAATGGACAGGTCACAATTTTACGAGCAGTACTTC.

The chain uses TRBV7-2 and TRBJ2-7; TRBD2 aligns across 7 bases. CDR3 size: 14 residues. The germline gives CDR1 SGHTA, CDR2 FQGNSA. J lost 8 bases, V lost 1 base, and 8 bases had no gene match. In DNA, the CDR3 is TGTGCCAGCAGCTTAGACACTAGCGCGGTCAAGCAGTACTTC. Encoded protein: CASSLDTSAVKQYF.

On this clone itself: Because it lacks the conserved phenylalanine or tryptophan at the end, this CDR3 is likely a read error. The V gene is TRBV19, the J gene TRBJ2-2; D is unclear. Germline assignment: CDR1 LNHDA and CDR2 SQIVND (reference sequence). The CDR3 length is 13 residues. In nucleotides, the CDR3 is TGTGCCAGTAGTATCAGGAGCACCGGGCAGCTGTTTTTA. Translating gives CASSIRSTGQLFL.

This clone was seen ten or more times. The J gene is TRBJ2-3, the V gene TRBV2; 10 bases are a match to TRBD2. Germline V gene data show CDR1 as SNHLY and CDR2 as FYNNEI. The CDR3 extends over 13 amino acids. The ends lost 9 bases at V and 3 bases at J; junction bases unmatched: 3. The CDR3 sequence is CARTSGLTDTQYF. The DNA of the CDR3 is TGTGCCAGGACTAGCGGGTTGACAGATACGCAGTATTTT.

Points on this clone: At one boundary the junction diverges from the germline segment, which might be a read error. The sample contains more than one DNA sequence encoding this CDR3. This sequence joins TRBV28 and TRBJ2-7; no clear D. The CDR3 is made up of 12 amino acids. Per the germline V gene, CDR1 is MDHEN and CDR2 is SYDVKM. The CDR3 bases are TGCGCCAGCAGACCCACTGTCCGTGAGCAGTACTTC. Its protein product is CASRPTVREQYF.

Concerning this clone itself: One base away lies a much larger clone, so this may be a sequencing read error. This chain joins TRBV6-4 and TRBJ2-3; 9 bases are a match to TRBD2. The germline V gene encodes CDR1 MRHNA and CDR2 SNTAGT. The trim removed 2 bases at V and 5 bases at J, leaving 5 bases unmatched. CDR3 length equals 15 residues. CDR3 in amino acids: CASSDPLAGLDTQYF. The CDR3 region has the DNA TGTGCCAGCAGTGACCCGCTAGCGGGACTAGATACGCAGTATTTT.

This clone appeared many times. In nucleotides, the CDR3 is TGTGCCAGCAGCCAAGGGACAGGCACCTACGAGCAGTACTTC. Translating it yields CASSQGTGTYEQYF. This chain links TRBV3-1 with TRBJ2-7; 7 bases agree with TRBD1. The V gene end was trimmed by 1 base and the J gene end by 2 bases; junction bases not matched to a gene: 2. There are 14 residues in the CDR3. Germline loops: CDR1 LGHDT, CDR2 YNNKEL (reference sequence).

This clone was observed many times. V gene TRBV5-8 combines with J gene TRBJ1-2, with D hard to call. Germline CDR1 and CDR2: SGHTS and YDEGEE. CDR3 length equals 14 residues. Trimming stripped 0 bases from V and 7 bases from J, with 13 bases between. CDR3 residues: CASSLEEGDAGYTF. The CDR3 DNA reads TGTGCCAGCAGCTTGGAGGAGGGCGACGCTGGCTACACCTTC.

V and J are TRBV19 and TRBJ1-2, with 9 bases lining up with TRBD1. Germline V gene lookup returns CDR1 LNHDA and CDR2 SQIVND (reference sequence). The CDR3 runs to 17 residues. Trimming at V came to 3 bases and at J to 3 bases, leaving 11 bases not matched to a gene. CDR3 amino acids: CASSILPNRGQDYGYTF. CDR3 coding DNA: TGTGCCAGTAGTATTCTCCCCAACAGGGGGCAGGACTATGGCTACACCTTC.

The V and J genes are TRBV27 and TRBJ2-7; a weak D match, TRBD1 (5 bases). Trimming cost V 5 bases and J 0 bases, with 14 bases left between them. There are 15 residues in the CDR3. Germline CDR1 and CDR2: MNHEY and SMNVEV (reference sequence). CDR3 in DNA: TGTGCCAGCAGTGGGCGGTACAGGAGCTCCTACGAGCAGTACTTC. This gives the protein CASSGRYRSSYEQYF.

This clone was recorded at least ten times. The V gene is TRBV18, the J gene TRBJ2-7, with 12 bases aligning to TRBD2. The CDR3 totals 15 residues. Germline loops: CDR1 KGHSH, CDR2 LQKENI. V dropped 6 bases and J dropped 3; count of bases not matched to a gene: 6. CDR3 loop: CASSRTSGAVYEQYF. In nucleotides, the CDR3 is TGTGCCAGCTCCCGGACTAGCGGGGCCGTCTACGAGCAGTACTTC.

A remark on this clone: Compared with germline, one end of the junction differs, possibly owing to a read error. The rearrangement links TRBV4-1 to TRBJ2-7; a possible D gene is TRBD2 (6 bases). Germline loops: CDR1 MGHRA, CDR2 YSYEKL. CDR3 length: 15 amino acids. The DNA for the CDR3 is TGCGCCAGCAGCCAAGAAGGGGCGGGATTGGTCGAGCACGACTTC. The encoded protein is CASSQEGAGLVEHDF.

This clone was seen ten or more times. The chain links TRBV5-1 to TRBJ1-2, with D unresolved. V was clipped by 0 bases and J by 3 bases, with 3 bases between them. Per the germline V gene, CDR1 is SGHRS and CDR2 is YFSETQ. CDR3 length: 12 amino acids. The CDR3 spells CASSLADYGYTF. The CDR3 region has the DNA TGCGCCAGCAGCTTGGCGGACTATGGCTACACCTTC.